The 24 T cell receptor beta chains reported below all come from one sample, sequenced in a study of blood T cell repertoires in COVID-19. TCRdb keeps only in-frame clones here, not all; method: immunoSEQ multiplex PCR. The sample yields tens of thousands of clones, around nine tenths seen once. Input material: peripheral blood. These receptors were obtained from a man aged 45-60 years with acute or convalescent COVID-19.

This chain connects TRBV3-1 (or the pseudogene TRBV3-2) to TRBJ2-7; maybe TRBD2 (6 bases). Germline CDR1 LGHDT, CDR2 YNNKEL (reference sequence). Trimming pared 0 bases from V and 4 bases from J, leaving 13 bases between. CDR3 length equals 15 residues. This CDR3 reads CASSQEIAVSYEQYF. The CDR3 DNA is TGTGCCAGCAGCCAAGAAATAGCGGTCTCTTACGAGCAGTACTTC.

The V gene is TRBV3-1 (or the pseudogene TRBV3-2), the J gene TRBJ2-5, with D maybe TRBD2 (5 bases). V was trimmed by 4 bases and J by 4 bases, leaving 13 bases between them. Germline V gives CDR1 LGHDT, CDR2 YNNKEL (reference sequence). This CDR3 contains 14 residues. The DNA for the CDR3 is TGTGCCAGCAGCCGAAGGACGGGGAGAGAGACCCAGTACTTC. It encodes CASSRRTGRETQYF.

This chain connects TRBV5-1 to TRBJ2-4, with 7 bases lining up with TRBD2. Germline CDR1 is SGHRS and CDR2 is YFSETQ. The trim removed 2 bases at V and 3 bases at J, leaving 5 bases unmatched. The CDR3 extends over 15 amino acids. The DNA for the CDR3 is TGCGCCAGCAGCTTTGACGGGGGGAGCAAAAACATTCAGTACTTC. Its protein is CASSFDGGSKNIQYF.

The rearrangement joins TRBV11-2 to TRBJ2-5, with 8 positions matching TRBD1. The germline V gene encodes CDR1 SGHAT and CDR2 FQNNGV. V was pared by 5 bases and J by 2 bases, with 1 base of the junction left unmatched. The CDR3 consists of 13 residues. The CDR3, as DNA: TGTGCCAGCAGCCAGGGGGCTCAAGAGACCCAGTACTTC. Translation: CASSQGAQETQYF.

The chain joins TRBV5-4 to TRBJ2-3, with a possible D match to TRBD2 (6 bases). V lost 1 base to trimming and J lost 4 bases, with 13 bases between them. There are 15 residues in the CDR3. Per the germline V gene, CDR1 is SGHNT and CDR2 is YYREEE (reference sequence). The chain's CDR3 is CASSLYRGSSDTQYF. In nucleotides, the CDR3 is TGTGCCAGCAGCTTGTATCGGGGGAGCTCAGATACGCAGTATTTT.

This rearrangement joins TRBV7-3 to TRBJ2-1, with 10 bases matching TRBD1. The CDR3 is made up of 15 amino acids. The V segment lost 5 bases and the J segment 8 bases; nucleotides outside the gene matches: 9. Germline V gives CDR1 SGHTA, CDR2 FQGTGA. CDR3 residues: CASSPLGTGVDEQFF. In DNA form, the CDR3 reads TGTGCCAGCAGCCCGCTGGGGACAGGGGTCGATGAGCAGTTCTTC. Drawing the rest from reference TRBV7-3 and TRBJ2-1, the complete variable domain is GAGVSQTPSNKVTEKGKYVELRCDPISGHTALYWYRQSLGQGPEFLIYFQGTGAADDSGLPNDRFFAVRPEGSVSTLKIQRTERGDSAVYLCASSPLGTGVDEQFFGPGTRLTVL.

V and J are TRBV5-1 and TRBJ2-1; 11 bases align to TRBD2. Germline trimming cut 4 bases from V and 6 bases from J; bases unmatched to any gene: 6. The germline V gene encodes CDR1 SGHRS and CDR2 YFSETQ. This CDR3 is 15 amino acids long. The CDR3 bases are TGCGCCAGCAGCAGGACTAGCGGGCCAAGCAATGAGCAGTTCTTC. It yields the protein CASSRTSGPSNEQFF.

This chain's CDR3 is CASSPLSTSGTPFKSYNEQFF. The CDR3 DNA reads TGTGCCAGCAGTCCGCTATCGACTAGCGGGACCCCCTTTAAATCCTACAATGAGCAGTTCTTC. The chain joins TRBV27 to TRBJ2-1; TRBD2 matches 11 bases. V dropped 5 bases and J dropped 1; count of bases not matched to a gene: 19. Germline assignment: CDR1 MNHEY and CDR2 SMNVEV (reference sequence). CDR3 length: 21 residues.

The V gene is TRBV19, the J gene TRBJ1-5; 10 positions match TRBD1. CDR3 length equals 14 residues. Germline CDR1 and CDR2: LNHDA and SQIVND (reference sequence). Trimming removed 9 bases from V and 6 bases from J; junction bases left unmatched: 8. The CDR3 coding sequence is TGTGCCAGCACGGGGACAGGGGACGGTCAGCCCCAGCATTTT. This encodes CASTGTGDGQPQHF.

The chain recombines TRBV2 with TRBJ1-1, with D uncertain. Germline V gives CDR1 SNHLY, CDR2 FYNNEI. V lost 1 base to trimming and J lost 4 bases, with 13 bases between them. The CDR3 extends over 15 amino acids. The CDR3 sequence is CASSEDHGVITEAFF. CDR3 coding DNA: TGTGCCAGCAGTGAAGATCATGGAGTTATCACTGAAGCTTTCTTT. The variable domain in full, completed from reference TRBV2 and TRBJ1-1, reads EPEVTQTPSHQVTQMGQEVILRCVPISNHLYFYWYRQILGQKVEFLVSFYNNEISEKSEIFDDQFSVERPDGSNFTLKIRSTKLEDSAMYFCASSEDHGVITEAFFGQGTRLTVV.

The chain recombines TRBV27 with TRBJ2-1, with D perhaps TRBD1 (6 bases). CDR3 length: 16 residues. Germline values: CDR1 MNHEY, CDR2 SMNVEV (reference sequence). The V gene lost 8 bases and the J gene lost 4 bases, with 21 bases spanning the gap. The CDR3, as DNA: TGTGCCAGCGCTCGGAAGGGACAAACAGGTTACAATGAGCAGTTCTTC. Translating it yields CASARKGQTGYNEQFF.

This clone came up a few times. CDR3 bases: TGTGCCAGCAGCCTAGCGGGACTAGCGGGACTCGAGCAGTACTTC. Encoded protein: CASSLAGLAGLEQYF. This sequence joins TRBV3-1 (or the pseudogene TRBV3-2) and TRBJ2-7, with 13 bases identical to TRBD2. The V and J ends lost 4 bases and 6 bases, in that order; junction bases with no gene match: 6. Germline V gives CDR1 LGHDT, CDR2 YNNKEL (reference sequence). This CDR3 contains 15 residues.

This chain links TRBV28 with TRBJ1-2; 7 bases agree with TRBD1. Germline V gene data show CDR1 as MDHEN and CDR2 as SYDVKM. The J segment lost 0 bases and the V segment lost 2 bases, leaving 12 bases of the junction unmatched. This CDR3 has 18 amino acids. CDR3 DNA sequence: TGTGCCAGCAGTTTAGGTCGGACAGGCAAACTCACTAACTATGGCTACACCTTC. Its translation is CASSLGRTGKLTNYGYTF.

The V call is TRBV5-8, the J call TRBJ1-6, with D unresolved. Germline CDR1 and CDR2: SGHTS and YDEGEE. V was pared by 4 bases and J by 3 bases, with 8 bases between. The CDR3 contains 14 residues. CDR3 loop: CASSPGVYNSPLHF. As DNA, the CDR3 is TGTGCCAGCAGCCCGGGAGTCTATAATTCACCCCTCCACTTT.

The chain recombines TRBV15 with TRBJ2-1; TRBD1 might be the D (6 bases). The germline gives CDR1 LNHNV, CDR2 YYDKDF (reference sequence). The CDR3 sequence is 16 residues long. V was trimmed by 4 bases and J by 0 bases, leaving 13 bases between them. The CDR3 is CATSKVTGSSYNEQFF. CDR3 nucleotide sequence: TGTGCCACCAGCAAAGTGACAGGCAGCTCCTACAATGAGCAGTTCTTC.

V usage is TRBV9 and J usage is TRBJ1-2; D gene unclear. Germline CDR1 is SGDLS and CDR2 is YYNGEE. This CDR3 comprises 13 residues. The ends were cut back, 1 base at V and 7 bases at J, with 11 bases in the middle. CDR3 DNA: TGTGCCAGCAGCGTAACCCCTCGGGGTGGCTACACCTTC. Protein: CASSVTPRGGYTF.

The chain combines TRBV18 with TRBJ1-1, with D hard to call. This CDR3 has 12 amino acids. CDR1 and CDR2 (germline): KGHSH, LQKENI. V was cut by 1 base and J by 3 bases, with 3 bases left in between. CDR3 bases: TGTGCCAGCTCACCACTAGACACTGAAGCTTTCTTT. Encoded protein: CASSPLDTEAFF. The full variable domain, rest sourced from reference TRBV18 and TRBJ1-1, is NAGVMQNPRHLVRRRGQEARLRCSPMKGHSHVYWYRQLPEEGLKFMVYLQKENIIDESGMPKERFSAEFPKEGPSILRIQQVVRGDSAAYFCASSPLDTEAFFGQGTRLTVV.

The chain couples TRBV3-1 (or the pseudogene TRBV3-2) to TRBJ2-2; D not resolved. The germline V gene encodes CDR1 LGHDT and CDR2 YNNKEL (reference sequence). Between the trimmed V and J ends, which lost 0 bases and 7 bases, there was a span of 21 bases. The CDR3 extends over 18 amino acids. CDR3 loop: CASSQDLPRPGSIGELFF. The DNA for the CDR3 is TGTGCCAGCAGCCAAGATCTTCCCAGGCCCGGATCGATCGGGGAGCTGTTTTTT.

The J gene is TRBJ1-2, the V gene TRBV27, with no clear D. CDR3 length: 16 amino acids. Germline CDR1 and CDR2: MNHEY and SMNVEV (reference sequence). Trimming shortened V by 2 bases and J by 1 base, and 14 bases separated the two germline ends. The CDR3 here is CASSLGPSRINYGYTF. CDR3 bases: TGTGCCAGCAGTTTAGGGCCGTCCAGAATTAACTATGGCTACACCTTC.

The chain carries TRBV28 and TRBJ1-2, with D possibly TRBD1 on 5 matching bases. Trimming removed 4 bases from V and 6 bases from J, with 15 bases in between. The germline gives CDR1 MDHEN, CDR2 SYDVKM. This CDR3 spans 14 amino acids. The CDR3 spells CASSSRQNLHGYTF. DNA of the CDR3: TGTGCCAGCAGTTCCAGACAGAATCTGCATGGCTACACCTTC.

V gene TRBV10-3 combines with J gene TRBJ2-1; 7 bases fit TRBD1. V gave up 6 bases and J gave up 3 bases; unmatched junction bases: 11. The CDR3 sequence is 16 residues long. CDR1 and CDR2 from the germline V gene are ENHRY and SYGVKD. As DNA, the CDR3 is TGTGCCATCAGGGGTTCCGGGACAGAACTCTACAATGAGCAGTTCTTC. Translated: CAIRGSGTELYNEQFF.

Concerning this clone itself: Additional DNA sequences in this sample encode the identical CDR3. This CDR3 is CASSLETGGISHEQYF. For the CDR3, the DNA is TGTGCCAGCAGCTTGGAGACAGGGGGTATTTCCCACGAGCAGTACTTC. The chain uses TRBV5-4 and TRBJ2-7, with 9 bases identical to TRBD1. Germline CDR1 is SGHNT and CDR2 is YYREEE (reference sequence). V lost 0 bases to trimming and J lost 5 bases; unmatched junction nucleotides: 9. The length of the CDR3 is 16 residues.

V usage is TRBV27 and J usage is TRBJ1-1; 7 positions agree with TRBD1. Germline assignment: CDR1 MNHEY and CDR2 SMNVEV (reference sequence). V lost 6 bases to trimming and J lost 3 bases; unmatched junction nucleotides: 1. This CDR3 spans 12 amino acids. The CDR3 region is CASRDRYTEAFF. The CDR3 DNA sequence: TGTGCCAGCAGGGACAGGTACACTGAAGCTTTCTTT.

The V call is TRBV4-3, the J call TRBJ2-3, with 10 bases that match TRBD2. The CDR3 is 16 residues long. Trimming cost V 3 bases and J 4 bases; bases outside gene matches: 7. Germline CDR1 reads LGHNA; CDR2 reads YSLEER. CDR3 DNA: TGCGCCAGCAGCCACCGTGCTAGCGGGGGAGCAGATACGCAGTATTTT. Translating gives CASSHRASGGADTQYF.